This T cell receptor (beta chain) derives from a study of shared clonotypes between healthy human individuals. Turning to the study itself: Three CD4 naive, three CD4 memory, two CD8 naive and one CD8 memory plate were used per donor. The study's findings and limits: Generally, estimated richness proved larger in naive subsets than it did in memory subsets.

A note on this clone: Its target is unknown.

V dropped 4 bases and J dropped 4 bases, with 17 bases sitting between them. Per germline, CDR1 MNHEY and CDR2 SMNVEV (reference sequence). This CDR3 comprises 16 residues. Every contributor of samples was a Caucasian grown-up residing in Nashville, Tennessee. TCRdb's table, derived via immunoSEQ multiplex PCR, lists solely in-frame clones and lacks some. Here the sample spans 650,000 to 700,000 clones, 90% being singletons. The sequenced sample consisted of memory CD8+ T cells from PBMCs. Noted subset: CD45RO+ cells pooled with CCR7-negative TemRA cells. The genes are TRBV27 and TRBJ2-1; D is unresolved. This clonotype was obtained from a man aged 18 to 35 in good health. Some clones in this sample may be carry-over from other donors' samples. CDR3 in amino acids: CASSSPSGYEYNEQFF. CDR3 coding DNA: TGTGCCAGCAGTTCCCCCTCCGGGTACGAATACAATGAGCAGTTCTTC.